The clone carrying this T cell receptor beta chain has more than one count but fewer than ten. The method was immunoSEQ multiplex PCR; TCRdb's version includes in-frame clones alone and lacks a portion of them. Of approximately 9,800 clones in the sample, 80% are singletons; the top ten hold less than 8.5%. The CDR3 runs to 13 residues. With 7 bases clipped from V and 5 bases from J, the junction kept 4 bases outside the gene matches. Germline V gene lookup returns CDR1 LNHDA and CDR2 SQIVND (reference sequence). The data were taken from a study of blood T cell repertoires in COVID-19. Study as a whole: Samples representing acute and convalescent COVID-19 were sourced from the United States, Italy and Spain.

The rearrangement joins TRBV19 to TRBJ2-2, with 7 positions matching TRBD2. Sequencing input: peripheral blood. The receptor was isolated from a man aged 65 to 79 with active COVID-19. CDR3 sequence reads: CASKRGGTGELFF. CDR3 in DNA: TGTGCCAGTAAGAGGGGAGGGACCGGGGAGCTGTTTTTT.